This T cell receptor (beta chain) was captured by sequencing in a study of T-cell memory formation after mild COVID-19. This clonotype has a count of ten or more. Antigen unknown. Broader study findings: The appearance of some responding clones in pre-infection memory suggested that cross-reactive memory joined. While clones contracting from day 15 to 85 were balanced between CD4 and CD8, later expanders leaned CD4+.

5'RACE primed at constant segments yielded TCR alpha and TCR beta cDNA libraries bearing sample barcodes and UMIs. TCRdb re-analysed the 5' RACE reads in MiXCR, keeping a single row per CDR3 protein. The table lists 140,000 to 150,000 distinct CDR3 sequences, 5.5% to 7% of them singletons. The source is an adult woman who had mild COVID-19 (a few samples of this study predate the infection). Cell type and time point are not known. Sequencing was done on a sample of PBMCs or a T cell subset sorted from them (not recorded which).

DNA for the CDR3: TGTGCCAGCAGCAAGAACGGACAGCTCACTGAAGCTTTCTTT. It codes for CASSKNGQLTEAFF. The rearrangement joins TRBV7-3 to TRBJ1-1, with a tentative D call TRBD1 (6 bases). Per germline, CDR1 SGHTA and CDR2 FQGTGA. Trimming removed 5 bases from V and 4 bases from J, with 14 bases in between. The CDR3 has 14 amino acids.